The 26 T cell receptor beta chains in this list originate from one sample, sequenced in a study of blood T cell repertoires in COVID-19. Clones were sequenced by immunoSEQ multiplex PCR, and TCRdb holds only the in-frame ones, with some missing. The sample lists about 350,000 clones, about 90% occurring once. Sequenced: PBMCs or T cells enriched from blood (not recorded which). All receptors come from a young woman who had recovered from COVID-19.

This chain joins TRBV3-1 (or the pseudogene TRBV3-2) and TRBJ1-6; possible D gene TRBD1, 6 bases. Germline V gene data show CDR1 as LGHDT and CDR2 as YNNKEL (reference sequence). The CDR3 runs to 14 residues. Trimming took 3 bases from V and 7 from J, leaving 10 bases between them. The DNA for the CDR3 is TGTGCCAGCAGCCACGGACAGAGAAATTCACCCCTCCACTTT. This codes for CASSHGQRNSPLHF.

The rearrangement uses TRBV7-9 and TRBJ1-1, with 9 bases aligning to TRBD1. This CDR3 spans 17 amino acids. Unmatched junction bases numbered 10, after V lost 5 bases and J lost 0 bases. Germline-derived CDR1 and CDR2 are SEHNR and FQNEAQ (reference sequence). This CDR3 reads CASSLPGTGILNTEAFF. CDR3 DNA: TGTGCCAGCAGCCTCCCCGGGACAGGGATCCTGAACACTGAAGCTTTCTTT. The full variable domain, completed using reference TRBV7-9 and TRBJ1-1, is DTGVSQNPRHKITKRGQNVTFRCDPISEHNRLYWYRQTLGQGPEFLTYFQNEAQLEKSRLLSDRFSAERPKGSFSTLEIQRTEQGDSAMYLCASSLPGTGILNTEAFFGQGTRLTVV.

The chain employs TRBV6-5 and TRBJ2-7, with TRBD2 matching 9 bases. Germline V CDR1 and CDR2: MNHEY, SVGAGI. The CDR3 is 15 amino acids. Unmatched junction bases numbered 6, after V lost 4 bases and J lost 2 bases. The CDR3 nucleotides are TGTGCCAGCAGTTCTTCCGGGACTAGCACCTACGAGCAGTACTTC. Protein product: CASSSSGTSTYEQYF.

The CDR3 sequence: CASSSQTGAEAFF. The CDR3 bases are TGTGCCAGCAGCTCCCAGACAGGGGCTGAAGCTTTCTTT. The chain uses TRBV7-9 and TRBJ1-1; the match to TRBD1 covers 8 bases. Germline CDR1 is SEHNR and CDR2 is FQNEAQ (reference sequence). The CDR3 is 13 amino acids. The J segment lost 6 bases and the V segment lost 4 bases, leaving 4 bases of the junction unmatched.

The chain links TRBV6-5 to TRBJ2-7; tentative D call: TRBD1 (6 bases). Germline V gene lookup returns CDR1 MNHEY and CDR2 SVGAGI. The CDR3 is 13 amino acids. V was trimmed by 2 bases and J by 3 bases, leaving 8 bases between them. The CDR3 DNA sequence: TGTGCCAGCAGTTACAGGGGGAGCTACGAGCAGTACTTC. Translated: CASSYRGSYEQYF.

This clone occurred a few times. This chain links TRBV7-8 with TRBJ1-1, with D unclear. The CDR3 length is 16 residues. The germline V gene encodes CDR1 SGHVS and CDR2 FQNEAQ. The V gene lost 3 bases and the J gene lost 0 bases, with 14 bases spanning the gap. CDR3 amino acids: CASSFLGGEVNTEAFF. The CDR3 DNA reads TGTGCCAGCAGCTTTCTAGGTGGGGAGGTGAACACTGAAGCTTTCTTT.

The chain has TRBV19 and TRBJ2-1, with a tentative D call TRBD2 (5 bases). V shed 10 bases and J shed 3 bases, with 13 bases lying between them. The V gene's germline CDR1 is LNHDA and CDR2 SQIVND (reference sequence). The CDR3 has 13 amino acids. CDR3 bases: TGTGCCACTACGGGGTCCCTCTACAATGAGCAGTTCTTC. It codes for CATTGSLYNEQFF.

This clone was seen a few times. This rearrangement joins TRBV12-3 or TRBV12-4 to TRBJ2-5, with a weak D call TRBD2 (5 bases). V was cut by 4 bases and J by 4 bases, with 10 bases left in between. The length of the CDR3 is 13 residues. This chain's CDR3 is CASSSGGRETQYF. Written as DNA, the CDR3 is TGTGCCAGCAGTTCAGGAGGTCGAGAGACCCAGTACTTC.

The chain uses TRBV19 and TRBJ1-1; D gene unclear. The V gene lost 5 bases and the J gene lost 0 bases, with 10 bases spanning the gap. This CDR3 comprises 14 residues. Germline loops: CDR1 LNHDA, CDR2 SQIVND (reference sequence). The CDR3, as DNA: TGTGCCAGTAGTTCCCCAGGATTGAACACTGAAGCTTTCTTT. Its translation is CASSSPGLNTEAFF.

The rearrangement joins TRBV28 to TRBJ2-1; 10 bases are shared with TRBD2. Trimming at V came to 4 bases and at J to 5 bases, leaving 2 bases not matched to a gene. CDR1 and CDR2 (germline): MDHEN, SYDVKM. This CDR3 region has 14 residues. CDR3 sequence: CASSWGLANNEQFF. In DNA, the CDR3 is TGTGCCAGCAGTTGGGGACTAGCGAACAATGAGCAGTTCTTC.

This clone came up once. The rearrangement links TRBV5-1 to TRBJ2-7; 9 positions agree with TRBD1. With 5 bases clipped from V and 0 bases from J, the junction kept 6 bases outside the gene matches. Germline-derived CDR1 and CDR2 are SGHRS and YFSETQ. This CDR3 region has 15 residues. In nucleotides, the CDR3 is TGCGCCAGCAGGCTGGGACAGGGTACCTCCTACGAGCAGTACTTC. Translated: CASRLGQGTSYEQYF.

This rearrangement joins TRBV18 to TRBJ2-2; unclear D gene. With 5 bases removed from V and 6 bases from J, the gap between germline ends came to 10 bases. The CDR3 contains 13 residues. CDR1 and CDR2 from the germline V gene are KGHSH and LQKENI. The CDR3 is CASSDGWSGELFF. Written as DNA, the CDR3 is TGTGCCAGCTCAGACGGGTGGTCCGGGGAGCTGTTTTTT.

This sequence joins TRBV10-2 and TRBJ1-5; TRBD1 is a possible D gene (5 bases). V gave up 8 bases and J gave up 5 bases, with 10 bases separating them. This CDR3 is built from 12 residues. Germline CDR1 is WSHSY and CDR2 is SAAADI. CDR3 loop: CASGEGDQPQHF. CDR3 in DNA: TGCGCCAGCGGGGAAGGGGATCAGCCCCAGCATTTT.

The CDR3 reads CASSVEGRGETQYF. The CDR3 DNA follows: TGTGCCAGCAGCGTAGAGGGGCGAGGAGAGACCCAGTACTTC. The gene calls are TRBV9 and TRBJ2-5; a weak D match, TRBD1 (5 bases). This CDR3 is 14 amino acids long. V was clipped by 0 bases and J by 4 bases, with 10 bases between them. Per the germline V gene, CDR1 is SGDLS and CDR2 is YYNGEE.

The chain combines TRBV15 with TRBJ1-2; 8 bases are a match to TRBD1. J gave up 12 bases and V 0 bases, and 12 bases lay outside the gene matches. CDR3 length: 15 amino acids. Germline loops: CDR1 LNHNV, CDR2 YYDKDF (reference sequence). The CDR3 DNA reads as TGTGCCACCAGCAGAGAGTGGCAGGGGGCTGCTGCCGACACCTTC. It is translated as CATSREWQGAAADTF.

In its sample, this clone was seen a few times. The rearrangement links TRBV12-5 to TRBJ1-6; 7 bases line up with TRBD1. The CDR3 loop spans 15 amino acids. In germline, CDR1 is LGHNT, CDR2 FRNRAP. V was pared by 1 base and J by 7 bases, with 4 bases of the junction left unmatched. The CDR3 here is CASGLGQGLNSPLHF. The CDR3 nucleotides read TGTGCTAGTGGTTTGGGACAGGGCCTGAATTCACCCCTCCACTTT. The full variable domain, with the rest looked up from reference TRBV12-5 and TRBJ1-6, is DARVTQTPRHKVTEMGQEVTMRCQPILGHNTVFWYRQTMMQGLELLAYFRNRAPLDDSGMPKDRFSAEMPDATLATLKIQPSEPRDSAVYFCASGLGQGLNSPLHFGNGTRLTVT.

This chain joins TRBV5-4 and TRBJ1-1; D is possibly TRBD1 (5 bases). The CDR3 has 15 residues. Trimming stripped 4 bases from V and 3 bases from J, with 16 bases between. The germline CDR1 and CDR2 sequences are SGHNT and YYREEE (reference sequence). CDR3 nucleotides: TGTGCCAGCAGCCGCCCGGGGGGATTGGACACTGAAGCTTTCTTT. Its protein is CASSRPGGLDTEAFF.

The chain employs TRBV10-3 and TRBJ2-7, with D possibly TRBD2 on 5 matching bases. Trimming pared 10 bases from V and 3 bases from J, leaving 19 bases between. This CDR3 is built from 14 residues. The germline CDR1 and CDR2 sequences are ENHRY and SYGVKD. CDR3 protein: CATGSQDSFYEQYF. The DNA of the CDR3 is TGTGCCACAGGAAGCCAGGACTCCTTCTACGAGCAGTACTTC.

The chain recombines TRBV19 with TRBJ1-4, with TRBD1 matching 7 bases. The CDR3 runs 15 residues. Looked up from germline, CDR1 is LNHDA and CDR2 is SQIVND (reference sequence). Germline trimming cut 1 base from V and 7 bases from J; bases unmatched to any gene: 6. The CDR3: CASSIVEGAFEKLFF. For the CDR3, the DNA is TGTGCCAGTAGTATAGTGGAGGGGGCGTTTGAAAAACTGTTTTTT.

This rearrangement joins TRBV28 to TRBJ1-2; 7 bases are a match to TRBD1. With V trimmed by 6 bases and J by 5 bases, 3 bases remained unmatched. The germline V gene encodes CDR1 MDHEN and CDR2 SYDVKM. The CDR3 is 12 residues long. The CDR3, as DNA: TGTGCCAGCAGCACAGGGGTTTATGGCTACACCTTC. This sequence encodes CASSTGVYGYTF.

This CDR3 reads CASSPEAVAFF. Written as DNA, the CDR3 is TGTGCCAGCAGCCCAGAGGCAGTAGCTTTCTTT. This chain joins TRBV7-2 and TRBJ1-1; D gene unclear. Germline CDR1 reads SGHTA; CDR2 reads FQGNSA. This CDR3 has 11 residues. V lost 5 bases and J lost 10, with 11 bases in between. Drawing the rest from reference TRBV7-2 and TRBJ1-1, the complete variable domain is GAGVSQSPSNKVTEKGKDVELRCDPISGHTALYWYRQSLGQGLEFLIYFQGNSAPDKSGLPSDRFSAERTGGSVSTLTIQRTQQEDSAVYLCASSPEAVAFFGQGTRLTVV.

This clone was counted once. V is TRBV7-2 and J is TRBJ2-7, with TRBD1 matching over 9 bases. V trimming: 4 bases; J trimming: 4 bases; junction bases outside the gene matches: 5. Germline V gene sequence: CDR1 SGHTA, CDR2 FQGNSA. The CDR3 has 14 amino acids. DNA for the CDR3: TGTGCCAGCAGCTCCCGACAGGGGGGGTACGAGCAGTACTTC. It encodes CASSSRQGGYEQYF.

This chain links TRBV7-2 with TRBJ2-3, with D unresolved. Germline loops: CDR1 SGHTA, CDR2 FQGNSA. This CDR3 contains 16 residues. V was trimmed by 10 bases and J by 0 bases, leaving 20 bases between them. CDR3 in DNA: TGTGCCACGACCCTAGAGAGTCCATCTAGCACAGATACGCAGTATTTT. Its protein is CATTLESPSSTDTQYF.

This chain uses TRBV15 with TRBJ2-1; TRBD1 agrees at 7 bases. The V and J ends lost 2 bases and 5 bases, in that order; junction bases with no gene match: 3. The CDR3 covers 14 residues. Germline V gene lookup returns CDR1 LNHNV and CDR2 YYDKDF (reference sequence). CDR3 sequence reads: CATSRYGTDNEQFF. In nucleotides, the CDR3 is TGTGCCACCAGCAGATATGGGACAGACAATGAGCAGTTCTTC.

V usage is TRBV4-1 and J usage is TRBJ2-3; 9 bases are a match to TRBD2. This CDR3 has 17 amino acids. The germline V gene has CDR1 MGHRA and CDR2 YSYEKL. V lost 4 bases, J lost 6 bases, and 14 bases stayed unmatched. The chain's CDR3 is CASSPRVELAGWDTQYF. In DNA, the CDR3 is TGCGCCAGCAGCCCCCGGGTTGAGCTAGCGGGATGGGATACGCAGTATTTT.

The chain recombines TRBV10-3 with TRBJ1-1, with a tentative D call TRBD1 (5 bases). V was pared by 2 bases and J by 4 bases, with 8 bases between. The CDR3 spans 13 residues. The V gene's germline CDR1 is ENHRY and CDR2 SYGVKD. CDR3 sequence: CAISETGSTEAFF. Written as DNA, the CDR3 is TGTGCCATCAGTGAGACAGGATCCACTGAAGCTTTCTTT.